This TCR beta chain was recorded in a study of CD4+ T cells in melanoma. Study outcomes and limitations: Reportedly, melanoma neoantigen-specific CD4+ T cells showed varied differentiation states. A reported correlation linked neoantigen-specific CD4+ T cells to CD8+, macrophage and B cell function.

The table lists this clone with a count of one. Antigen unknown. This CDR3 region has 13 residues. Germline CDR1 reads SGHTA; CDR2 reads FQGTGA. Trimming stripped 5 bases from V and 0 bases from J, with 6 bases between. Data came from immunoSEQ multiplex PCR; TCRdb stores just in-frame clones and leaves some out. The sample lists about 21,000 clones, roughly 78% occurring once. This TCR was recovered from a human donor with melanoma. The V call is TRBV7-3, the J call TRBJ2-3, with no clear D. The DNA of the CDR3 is TGTGCCAGCAGCCCCCCCAGCACAGATACGCAGTATTTT. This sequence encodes CASSPPSTDTQYF.